The TCR beta chain described here comes from a study of prognosis after radiotherapy for stage I lung cancer. This clonotype was seen repeatedly, ten times or more. Template was genomic DNA; TCR beta CDR3 amplified in two multiplex PCR rounds. Amplification during the initial PCR round employed primers specific to each TRBV and TRBJ gene. Each CDR3 protein gets one entry after TCRdb re-called the multiplex PCR reads with MiXCR. The sample records around 28,000 distinct CDR3 sequences, roughly 52% being singletons. Germline CDR1 reads LGHNA; CDR2 reads YSLEER. Unmatched junction bases numbered 6, after V lost 3 bases and J lost 2 bases. CDR3 length: 16 amino acids.

The V gene is TRBV4-3, the J gene TRBJ2-3; 9 bases are a match to TRBD2. Specimen: PBMCs, collected before or after stereotactic body radiation therapy (not recorded which). The receptor was derived from a donor over 45 with non-small cell lung cancer. The CDR3 DNA sequence: TGCGCCAGCAGCCAGATCGCGGGAGGGCCCACAGATACGCAGTATTTT. It is translated as CASSQIAGGPTDTQYF.